The 27 T cell receptor beta chains below come from one sample, sequenced in a study of T-cell reconstitution after alpha-beta-depleted transplantation in children. Unique molecular identifiers were used to barcode this TCRbeta library. One entry per CDR3 protein results from TCRdb running MiXCR on the PCR reads. The sample lists around 800,000 distinct CDR3 sequences, approximately 15% occurring once. The sample in question was PBMCs, mostly from graft donor cells, obtained 360 days after TCRalphabeta/CD19-depleted stem cell transplant. The receptor source for this set is a male patient aged 5 to 17 who had a stem cell transplant for acute lymphoblastic leukemia, so the T cells may come from the graft donor.

The chain employs TRBV12-3 or TRBV12-4 and TRBJ2-2, with D perhaps TRBD1 (6 bases). The ends were cut back, 5 bases at V and 9 bases at J, with 16 bases in the middle. This CDR3 has 14 residues. This CDR3 reads CASSPGQRLRELFF. CDR3 sequence (DNA): TGTGCCAGCAGTCCCGGACAGCGCCTTCGGGAGCTGTTTTTT.

This clonotype was picked up many times. This rearrangement joins TRBV4-1 to TRBJ2-7; weak D call: TRBD2 (5 bases). This CDR3 is 15 amino acids long. V was cut by 6 bases and J by 1 base, with 16 bases left in between. Per germline, CDR1 MGHRA and CDR2 YSYEKL. The CDR3, as DNA: TGCGCCAGCAGTCTGATCTCCGGGATGTCCTACGAGCAGTACTTC. It encodes CASSLISGMSYEQYF.

This clonotype appeared a few times. The rearrangement links TRBV6-5 to TRBJ1-1; unclear D gene. The V and J ends lost 0 bases and 0 bases respectively, with 11 bases between them. There are 16 residues in the CDR3. CDR1 is MNHEY and CDR2 is SVGAGI in the germline V gene. The CDR3 nucleotides are TGTGCCAGCAGTTACTCCCGGAGTCCCATGAACACTGAAGCTTTCTTT. It translates to CASSYSRSPMNTEAFF.

At least ten counts were recorded for this clonotype. V is TRBV12-3 or TRBV12-4 and J is TRBJ2-7; TRBD2 aligns across 12 bases. The junction had 11 bases not matched to a gene; V was cut back by 2 bases and J by 3 bases. The CDR3 consists of 18 residues. This CDR3 reads CASSLPTSGRGILYEQYF. CDR3 in DNA: TGTGCCAGCAGTTTACCGACTAGCGGGAGAGGAATACTCTACGAGCAGTACTTC.

This clonotype appeared a few times. The V and J genes are TRBV4-1 and TRBJ1-2, with no clear D. CDR3 length: 15 amino acids. The V gene's germline CDR1 is MGHRA and CDR2 YSYEKL. V was trimmed by 4 bases and J by 7 bases, leaving 19 bases between them. The CDR3 sequence is CASSPRYGEVGGYTF. Here the CDR3 DNA reads TGCGCCAGCAGCCCGCGGTACGGCGAAGTGGGTGGCTACACCTTC.

The sample holds one count of this clonotype. The chain employs TRBV4-2 and TRBJ2-5; D ambiguous. The CDR3 contains 14 residues. Trimming took 8 bases from V and 4 from J, leaving 17 bases between them. Germline CDR1 reads LGHNA; CDR2 reads YNFKEQ. This CDR3 reads CASGETAWGETQYF. Written as DNA, the CDR3 is TGTGCCAGCGGAGAGACCGCCTGGGGAGAGACCCAGTACTTC.

This clonotype was detected a few times. V is TRBV7-8 and J is TRBJ2-1, with 8 bases aligning to TRBD2. The trim removed 8 bases at V and 9 bases at J, leaving 9 bases unmatched. The CDR3 is 13 residues long. From germline, CDR1 is SGHVS and CDR2 FQNEAQ. CDR3 DNA: TGTGCCAGCGGGACCTATCGGGGGGGTGAGCAGTTCTTC. Amino acid sequence: CASGTYRGGEQFF.

This clonotype was seen a few times. The chain uses TRBV29-1 and TRBJ2-2; TRBD2 is a possible D gene (5 bases). The germline V and J ends were trimmed by 4 bases and 5 bases, with 14 bases remaining between them. Per germline, CDR1 SQVTM and CDR2 ANQGSEA. CDR3 length: 14 residues. CDR3 amino acids: CSVAGLLMTGELFF. In DNA, the CDR3 is TGCAGCGTTGCCGGACTCTTAATGACCGGGGAGCTGTTTTTT.

V and J are TRBV21-1 and TRBJ2-2. TRBV21-1 is noted as a pseudogene. This CDR3 region has 18 residues. The CDR3 DNA reads TGTGCCAGCAGCAAAGCCGCTACGCCGACCACCCCCACCGGGGAGCTGTTTTTT. Translating gives CASSKAATPTTPTGELFF.

There are a few counts of this clonotype. This chain links TRBV20-1 with TRBJ1-6; possible D gene TRBD1, 5 bases. The CDR3 has 14 residues. CDR1 DFQATT and CDR2 SNEGSKA come from the germline V gene (reference sequence). The V and J ends lost 1 base and 5 bases respectively, with 9 bases between them. The chain's CDR3 is CSARGQLDNSPLHF. The DNA for the CDR3 is TGCAGTGCTAGAGGACAGCTGGATAATTCACCCCTCCACTTT.

This clonotype was seen at least ten times. The J gene is TRBJ2-7, the V gene TRBV12-3 or TRBV12-4, with unresolved D. The CDR3 has 14 amino acids. Trimming removed 3 bases from V and 2 bases from J, with 11 bases in between. CDR3 loop: CASSFSNYPYEQYF. CDR3 bases: TGTGCCAGCAGTTTTTCTAATTACCCCTACGAGCAGTACTTC.

This clonotype occurred a few times. The rearrangement links TRBV20-1 to TRBJ1-1, with TRBD1 identical over 7 bases. CDR3 length: 14 residues. Losses at the gene ends were 3 bases for V and 5 bases for J; bases not matched to a gene: 9. Per germline, CDR1 DFQATT and CDR2 SNEGSKA (reference sequence). The CDR3 DNA follows: TGCAGTGCTAGTTGGGGGACAGCGGATACTGAAGCTTTCTTT. This codes for CSASWGTADTEAFF.

There are a few counts of this clonotype. The chain recombines TRBV5-1 with TRBJ2-1; TRBD2 aligns across 11 bases. From germline, CDR1 is SGHRS and CDR2 YFSETQ. Trimming removed 4 bases from V and 6 bases from J; junction bases left unmatched: 9. The CDR3 sequence is 16 residues long. In DNA form, the CDR3 reads TGCGCCAGCAGCCCGTCTAGCGGGAGGAGTAGCAATGAGCAGTTCTTC. Its translation: CASSPSSGRSSNEQFF.

The chain has TRBV20-1 and TRBJ2-7; D assignment may be TRBD1 or TRBD2 (6 bases each). The germline V gene encodes CDR1 DFQATT and CDR2 SNEGSKA (reference sequence). V lost 1 base and J 4 bases, leaving 8 bases between the germline ends. The CDR3 is 12 amino acids. The CDR3, as DNA: TGCAGTGCTAGAGGGAGGGGGTACGAGCAGTACTTC. Translation: CSARGRGYEQYF.

V is TRBV4-1 and J is TRBJ2-5; 9 nucleotides agree with TRBD1. Trimming cost V 0 bases and J 5 bases; bases outside gene matches: 4. The CDR3 is 15 amino acids. From germline, CDR1 is MGHRA and CDR2 YSYEKL. As DNA, the CDR3 is TGCGCCAGCAGCCAAGATGGGACAGGGTCGGAGACCCAGTACTTC. Encoded protein: CASSQDGTGSETQYF.

The J gene is TRBJ2-7, the V gene TRBV6-5, with D perhaps matching TRBD2 (6 bases). Germline V gene sequence: CDR1 MNHEY, CDR2 SVGAGI. The length of the CDR3 is 16 residues. V was clipped by 6 bases and J by 5 bases, with 23 bases between them. CDR3 protein: CASSRELASPPDEQYF. CDR3 in DNA: TGTGCCAGCAGCCGCGAGCTAGCGTCCCCCCCTGACGAGCAGTACTTC.

The chain carries TRBV2 and TRBJ1-5, with D perhaps TRBD1 (5 bases). The CDR3 runs 16 residues. V shed 3 bases and J shed 0 bases, with 12 bases lying between them. Germline CDR1 reads SNHLY; CDR2 reads FYNNEI. The CDR3 DNA reads as TGTGCCAGCAGTGATCCCCGGGGGGATAGCAATCAGCCCCAGCATTTT. Protein: CASSDPRGDSNQPQHF.

The genes are TRBV5-1 and TRBJ2-5; D gene ambiguous. The CDR3 has 15 amino acids. CDR1 and CDR2 (germline): SGHRS, YFSETQ. The V and J ends lost 4 bases and 1 base respectively, with 14 bases between them. CDR3 nucleotides: TGCGCCAGCAGCGTCACGGTGGCGGTCCAAGAGACCCAGTACTTC. Residues: CASSVTVAVQETQYF.

The J gene is TRBJ2-1, the V gene TRBV7-3; D uncertain. The CDR3 covers 16 residues. From germline, CDR1 is SGHTA and CDR2 FQGTGA. The V and J ends lost 0 bases and 0 bases respectively, with 9 bases between them. CDR3 nucleotides: TGTGCCAGCAGCTTAACTCTCGTGAGCTCCTACAATGAGCAGTTCTTC. As protein: CASSLTLVSSYNEQFF.

This clonotype has only a few counts. Here the CDR3 DNA reads TGTGCCAGCACCGCCCTGGGAGGGGTCTCCTACAATGAGCAGTTCTTC. Translated: CASTALGGVSYNEQFF. The chain links TRBV12-3 or TRBV12-4 to TRBJ2-1, with 7 nucleotides matching TRBD2. Germline trimming cut 7 bases from V and 0 bases from J; bases unmatched to any gene: 9. The CDR3 sequence is 16 residues long.

This clonotype was detected a few times. This chain connects TRBV5-1 to TRBJ2-3; a weak D match, TRBD2 (6 bases). Looked up from germline, CDR1 is SGHRS and CDR2 is YFSETQ. The V end lost 2 bases, the J end lost 5 bases, and 12 bases lay between the germline ends. This CDR3 contains 14 residues. The CDR3 spells CASSFQRERDTQYF. CDR3 nucleotide sequence: TGCGCCAGCAGCTTTCAACGGGAGAGAGATACGCAGTATTTT.

The J gene is TRBJ1-6, the V gene TRBV25-1; unclear D gene. The V and J ends lost 0 bases and 7 bases respectively, with 10 bases between them. The germline CDR1 and CDR2 sequences are MGHDK and SYGVNS. This CDR3 spans 15 amino acids. The CDR3 spells CASSEYWAGNSPLHF. In DNA, the CDR3 is TGTGCCAGCAGTGAATATTGGGCCGGGAATTCACCCCTCCACTTT.

The table lists this clonotype with a few counts. The chain uses TRBV4-1 and TRBJ2-7; D possibly corresponds to TRBD2 (6 bases). The CDR3 runs to 14 residues. Germline V gene data show CDR1 as MGHRA and CDR2 as YSYEKL. V lost 0 bases to trimming and J lost 2 bases, with 8 bases between them. The DNA of the CDR3 is TGCGCCAGCAGCCAAGATCCGGGGGCCTACGAGCAGTACTTC. Translation gives CASSQDPGAYEQYF.

This clonotype was observed a handful of times. The chain is built from TRBV20-1 and TRBJ2-5; tentatively, D is TRBD1 (5 bases). Germline V gene data show CDR1 as DFQATT and CDR2 as SNEGSKA (reference sequence). The V gene lost 5 bases and the J gene lost 2 bases, with 12 bases spanning the gap. The CDR3 runs 13 residues. CDR3 amino acids: CSAFRAPQETQYF. The DNA for the CDR3 is TGCAGTGCTTTCAGGGCACCTCAAGAGACCCAGTACTTC.

The chain joins TRBV25-1 to TRBJ2-7; D is unresolved. The CDR3 totals 14 residues. V lost 3 bases, J lost 0 bases, and 9 bases lay in between. Germline-derived CDR1 and CDR2 are MGHDK and SYGVNS. This CDR3 reads CASSDSWSSYEQYF. Here the CDR3 DNA reads TGTGCCAGCAGTGATTCTTGGAGCTCCTACGAGCAGTACTTC.

This clonotype was seen only a few times. The rearrangement uses TRBV11-2 and TRBJ2-1, with a tentative D call TRBD1 (6 bases). This CDR3 region has 15 residues. Germline V gives CDR1 SGHAT, CDR2 FQNNGV. The V gene lost 4 bases and the J gene lost 3 bases, with 13 bases spanning the gap. The CDR3: CASSSTGHHYNEQFF. The CDR3 nucleotides are TGTGCCAGCAGCTCGACAGGTCATCACTACAATGAGCAGTTCTTC.

A few counts support this clonotype. This chain links TRBV6-2 or TRBV6-3 with TRBJ1-2; 7 positions match TRBD1. Germline lookup yields CDR1 MNHEY and CDR2 SVGEGT. This CDR3 contains 14 residues. Unmatched junction bases numbered 6, after V lost 7 bases and J lost 1 base. The CDR3, as DNA: TGTGCCAGCAAGAGGGGGCCGTTTAACTATGGCTACACCTTC. This translates into CASKRGPFNYGYTF.